Presented here are 16 T cell receptor beta chains from one specimen sequenced in a study of blood T cell repertoires in COVID-19. Produced via immunoSEQ multiplex PCR; TCRdb's table is partial and in-frame only. Of some 300,000 clones in the sample, 85% to 90% were seen once. Sequenced material: peripheral blood. These receptors were obtained from a woman aged 40 to 49 with COVID-19, enrolled during active disease.

This chain connects TRBV27 to TRBJ1-5; D is undetermined. Per the germline V gene, CDR1 is MNHEY and CDR2 is SMNVEV (reference sequence). V was trimmed by 6 bases and J by 3 bases, leaving 12 bases between them. The CDR3 is 14 amino acids. CDR3 coding DNA: TGTGCCAGCAGAAGCCAGCGGGACAATCAGCCCCAGCATTTT. Translating gives CASRSQRDNQPQHF.

The rearrangement uses TRBV9 and TRBJ1-5; 7 nucleotides line up with TRBD1. This CDR3 is 14 amino acids long. The V gene's germline CDR1 is SGDLS and CDR2 YYNGEE. V shed 4 bases, J shed 6 bases, and the junction held 7 bases outside the gene matches. For the CDR3, the DNA is TGTGCCAGCAGCCCAGACAGGGAAACTCAGCCCCAGCATTTT. Its translation: CASSPDRETQPQHF.

The chain employs TRBV3-1 (or the pseudogene TRBV3-2) and TRBJ1-2; tentative D call: TRBD1 (6 bases). CDR3 length: 15 residues. The germline gives CDR1 LGHDT, CDR2 YNNKEL (reference sequence). Trimming cost V 0 bases and J 3 bases, with 11 bases left between them. As DNA, the CDR3 is TGTGCCAGCAGCCAAGATCTTGGACAGTACTATGGCTACACCTTC. Its protein product is CASSQDLGQYYGYTF.

A single count supports this clone. V gene TRBV6-6 combines with J gene TRBJ1-6; D call uncertain. This CDR3 region has 15 residues. Germline lookup yields CDR1 MNHNY and CDR2 SVGAGI (reference sequence). The ends were cut back, 5 bases at V and 10 bases at J, with 18 bases in the middle. In nucleotides, the CDR3 is TGTGCCAGCAGTGTTCATAGGACTCAGCCCTCACCCCTCCACTTT. This gives the protein CASSVHRTQPSPLHF.

This clone was recorded once. In nucleotides, the CDR3 is TGTGCCAGCAGCTTGGTAGGTGGACTAGCGGGAAATGAGCAGTTCTTC. It specifies CASSLVGGLAGNEQFF. The chain links TRBV5-4 to TRBJ2-1, with TRBD2 matching over 12 bases. With V trimmed by 0 bases and J by 7 bases, 5 bases remained unmatched. The CDR3 length is 16 residues. Germline CDR1 SGHNT, CDR2 YYREEE (reference sequence).

The chain joins TRBV28 to TRBJ2-1; TRBD2 might be the D (6 bases). Trimming removed 3 bases from V and 9 bases from J, with 12 bases in between. CDR1 and CDR2 (germline): MDHEN, SYDVKM. The CDR3 has 13 amino acids. The CDR3 coding sequence is TGTGCCAGCAGTTTGTTGGGGAGGACTGAGCAGTTCTTC. As protein: CASSLLGRTEQFF.

V gene TRBV7-2 combines with J gene TRBJ2-7, with 10 bases matching TRBD1. In germline, CDR1 is SGHTA, CDR2 FQGNSA. V shed 1 base and J 2 bases; nucleotides not matched to a gene: 2. CDR3 length: 15 amino acids. CDR3 amino acids: CASSLVGTGAYEQYF. Written as DNA, the CDR3 is TGTGCCAGCAGCTTAGTAGGGACAGGGGCCTACGAGCAGTACTTC.

The CDR3 loop reads CASSSLGAAKNIQYF. CDR3 coding DNA: TGTGCCAGCAGCAGCCTAGGAGCGGCCAAAAACATTCAGTACTTC. The chain joins TRBV27 to TRBJ2-4; D not resolved. CDR1 is MNHEY, CDR2 SMNVEV, per germline (reference sequence). V was cut by 6 bases and J by 1 base, with 13 bases left in between. This CDR3 is 15 amino acids long.

As regards this clone: An end of the junction differs from the germline gene, which may be a read error. The rearrangement uses TRBV19 and TRBJ1-2; 8 positions match TRBD1. CDR3 length: 15 amino acids. CDR1 is LNHDA, CDR2 SQIVND, per germline (reference sequence). The CDR3 sequence is CASRIGTGPLYGYTF. DNA for the CDR3: TGTGCCAGTAGAATAGGGACAGGCCCGCTCTATGGCTACACCTTC.

This clone showed up just once. V usage is TRBV28 and J usage is TRBJ2-1; maybe TRBD2 (6 bases). Germline V gives CDR1 MDHEN, CDR2 SYDVKM. Trimming removed 8 bases at V and 3 bases at J, with 14 bases between. This CDR3 region has 14 residues. Here the CDR3 DNA reads TGTGCCAGCCAGGTGTCGGGAGTCTACAATGAGCAGTTCTTC. Translation gives CASQVSGVYNEQFF. Together with reference TRBV28 and TRBJ2-1, the CDR3 gives the full variable domain: DVKVTQSSRYLVKRTGEKVFLECVQDMDHENMFWYRQDPGLGLRLIYFSYDVKMKEKGDIPEGYSVSREKKERFSLILESASTNQTSMYLCASQVSGVYNEQFFGPGTRLTVL.

V is TRBV20-1 and J is TRBJ2-5, with D hard to call. Germline CDR1 is DFQATT and CDR2 is SNEGSKA (reference sequence). Between the trimmed V and J ends, which lost 3 bases and 3 bases, there was a span of 14 bases. The CDR3 length is 14 residues. The CDR3 region has the DNA TGCAGTGCTAGTGAGGATCAGGTTAAAGAGACCCAGTACTTC. Its translation is CSASEDQVKETQYF.

The chain recombines TRBV2 with TRBJ2-5, with 9 bases identical to TRBD2. Losses at the gene ends were 2 bases for V and 2 bases for J; bases not matched to a gene: 18. The germline CDR1 and CDR2 sequences are SNHLY and FYNNEI. The CDR3 length is 20 residues. The CDR3 bases are TGTGCCAGCAGTGAAATGATCGGTTTTCTGGCTAGCGGGGTTCAAGAGACCCAGTACTTC. As protein: CASSEMIGFLASGVQETQYF.

The chain has TRBV28 and TRBJ2-7, with D hard to call. Germline CDR1 is MDHEN and CDR2 is SYDVKM. CDR3 length: 12 amino acids. Trimming took off 7 bases at V and 0 bases at J, with 7 bases between the two ends. This CDR3 is CASTPSSYEQYF. CDR3 in DNA: TGTGCCAGCACCCCTAGCTCCTACGAGCAGTACTTC.

The chain employs TRBV24-1 and TRBJ2-1; 16 nucleotides agree with TRBD2. Germline V CDR1 and CDR2: KGHDR, SFDVKD. V was clipped by 4 bases and J by 9 bases; unmatched bases: 20. The CDR3 runs 21 residues. The CDR3 nucleotides are TGTGCCACCAGTGACCCTTCGCCGGGACTAGCGGGAGGGCCGAGTGGTGGTGAGCAGTTCTTC. Translation gives CATSDPSPGLAGGPSGGEQFF.

The V and J genes are TRBV3-1 (or the pseudogene TRBV3-2) and TRBJ2-1; 7 nucleotides align to TRBD2. Germline V gives CDR1 LGHDT, CDR2 YNNKEL (reference sequence). The CDR3 extends over 16 amino acids. V trimming: 7 bases; J trimming: 0 bases; junction bases outside the gene matches: 9. CDR3 in amino acids: CASTPLAKSSYNEQFF. The CDR3 nucleotides are TGTGCCAGCACCCCACTAGCGAAGAGCTCCTACAATGAGCAGTTCTTC.

V is TRBV14 and J is TRBJ1-2; no definite D call. The CDR3 has 14 amino acids. Trimming pared 0 bases from V and 5 bases from J, leaving 10 bases between. CDR1 is SGHDN and CDR2 is FVKESK in the germline V gene. CDR3 DNA: TGTGCCAGCAGCCAAGACTGGAGGGTTTATGGCTACACCTTC. Translation: CASSQDWRVYGYTF.